This entry lists 9 T cell receptor beta chains sequenced from one sample in a study of control samples from healthy donors and cancer patients. Generated by immunoSEQ multiplex PCR, the TCRdb table keeps only in-frame clones and is missing some. The sample holds just under 75,000 clones, roughly 87% seen once. The sample was blood. The receptor source for this set is a woman between 45 and 65 years old in good health.

This clone appeared a single time. V usage is TRBV18 and J usage is TRBJ1-5, with 9 bases that match TRBD1. The V segment lost 5 bases and the J segment 2 bases; nucleotides outside the gene matches: 16. Per the germline V gene, CDR1 is KGHSH and CDR2 is LQKENI. The CDR3 is 19 amino acids. The CDR3 DNA follows: TGTGCCAGCTCAAGCTACGTCCGGACAGGGGAGTCGGGCAATCAGCCCCAGCATTTT. Its translation: CASSSYVRTGESGNQPQHF.

This chain connects TRBV19 to TRBJ2-6; 9 nucleotides align to TRBD1. CDR3 length: 19 residues. V was clipped by 6 bases and J by 1 base; unmatched bases: 13. Germline CDR1 is LNHDA and CDR2 is SQIVND (reference sequence). The CDR3 is CASRGVPGQGKSGANVLTF. The DNA for the CDR3 is TGTGCCAGTAGGGGTGTTCCGGGACAGGGAAAATCTGGGGCCAACGTCCTGACTTTC.

This chain links TRBV2 with TRBJ2-1; TRBD1 aligns across 8 bases. The germline V gene has CDR1 SNHLY and CDR2 FYNNEI. The CDR3 loop spans 18 amino acids. The J segment lost 7 bases and the V segment lost 5 bases, leaving 19 bases of the junction unmatched. In DNA form, the CDR3 reads TGTGCCAGCAGTAAAACCCTAGCAGGGGGCCGCTCGGGGAATGAGCAGTTCTTC. It yields the protein CASSKTLAGGRSGNEQFF.

The J gene is TRBJ1-1, the V gene TRBV9; D is uncertain. V shed 0 bases and J shed 3 bases, with 6 bases lying between them. The CDR3 contains 13 residues. Germline lookup yields CDR1 SGDLS and CDR2 YYNGEE. The CDR3 protein is CASSVESDTEAFF. Written as DNA, the CDR3 is TGTGCCAGCAGCGTAGAAAGCGACACTGAAGCTTTCTTT.

The chain uses TRBV3-1 (or the pseudogene TRBV3-2) and TRBJ1-1, with no clear D. Germline loops: CDR1 LGHDT, CDR2 YNNKEL (reference sequence). Trimming took off 1 base at V and 4 bases at J, with 13 bases between the two ends. The CDR3 contains 15 residues. CDR3 nucleotides: TGTGCCAGCAGCCAAGTTGCGGGAGATGCCACTGAAGCTTTCTTT. This gives the protein CASSQVAGDATEAFF.

The V call is TRBV9, the J call TRBJ1-6; no reliable D call. Germline V gene sequence: CDR1 SGDLS, CDR2 YYNGEE. The CDR3 loop spans 14 amino acids. The V end lost 4 bases, the J end lost 5 bases, and 10 bases lay between the germline ends. CDR3 sequence (DNA): TGTGCCAGCAGCTTAGGGAGGGATAATTCACCCCTCCACTTT. Translated: CASSLGRDNSPLHF.

The chain is built from TRBV18 and TRBJ1-1; D uncertain. V lost 0 bases, J lost 3 bases, and 5 bases lay in between. The CDR3 runs 13 residues. Germline values: CDR1 KGHSH, CDR2 LQKENI. The CDR3 DNA is TGTGCCAGCTCACCACCGGGGTACACTGAAGCTTTCTTT. It translates to CASSPPGYTEAFF.

The chain joins TRBV5-6 to TRBJ1-6; D gene uncertain. Between the trimmed V and J ends, which lost 2 bases and 5 bases, there was a span of 8 bases. Per the germline V gene, CDR1 is SGHDT and CDR2 is YYEEEE. The CDR3 spans 14 residues. CDR3 sequence (DNA): TGTGCCAGCAGCTTAGGGCAAAATAATTCACCCCTCCACTTT. As protein: CASSLGQNNSPLHF. Using reference TRBV5-6 and TRBJ1-6 for the parts outside the CDR3, the full variable domain is DAGVTQSPTHLIKTRGQQVTLRCSPKSGHDTVSWYQQALGQGPQFIFQYYEEEERQRGNFPDRFSGHQFPNYSSELNVNALLLGDSALYLCASSLGQNNSPLHFGNGTRLTVT.

The V call is TRBV5-6, the J call TRBJ1-4; tentative D call: TRBD1 (6 bases). V was pared by 1 base and J by 8 bases, with 15 bases between. Looked up from germline, CDR1 is SGHDT and CDR2 is YYEEEE. The length of the CDR3 is 15 residues. CDR3 region: CASSLSRTVNEKLFF. DNA of the CDR3: TGTGCCAGCAGCTTGAGTCGGACAGTGAACGAAAAACTGTTTTTT.